These T cell receptor beta chains were read from a single sample in a study of blood T cell repertoires in COVID-19. TCRdb keeps only in-frame clones here, not all; method: immunoSEQ multiplex PCR. Here the sample spans 200,000 to 250,000 clones, about 90% being singletons. Sequencing input: peripheral blood. Receptors originate from a woman aged 55 to 70 with acute or convalescent COVID-19. Each CDR3 is given without its conserved first and last residue.

>TRBJ1-1|TRBV3-1/TRBV3-2
ASSFTKGVSFWAF
>TRBJ1-5|TRBV24-1
ATSEPGDNQPQH
>TRBJ2-5|TRBV5-1
ASRSGGGAQETQY
>TRBJ2-7|TRBV24-1
ATSEGTALGEQY
>TRBJ2-7|TRBV19
ASSILQNYEQY
>TRBJ1-4|TRBV11-2
ASSFSATNEKLF
>TRBJ1-4|TRBV7-9
ASSLGTGPATNEKLF
>TRBJ1-3|TRBV24-1
ATSVKPGQGLSSSGNTIY
>TRBJ2-1|TRBV3-1/TRBV3-2
ASSQLAGGLKF
>TRBJ2-5|TRBV25-1
ASREPTGTQY
>TRBJ1-1|TRBV6-4
ASSDDSKRNTEAF
>TRBJ2-7|TRBV7-9
ASSPGVGEQY
>TRBJ2-7|TRBV24-1
ATSDLSYEQY
>TRBJ2-3|TRBV28
ATQGGGGGTDTQY
>TRBJ1-1|TRBV10-3
AISGRQVEAF
>TRBJ1-1|TRBV5-4
ASSKDRGRFNTEAF
>TRBJ2-1|TRBV14
ASSQEISQDNEQF
>TRBJ1-1|TRBV7-2
ASSSFFMGQGRGTEAF
>TRBJ1-2|TRBV25-1
ASRPTGVYYGYT
>TRBJ2-2|TRBV29-1
SVEDWASTGELF
>TRBJ1-4|TRBV5-4
ASSLGQGGTNEKLF
>TRBJ1-5|TRBV7-9
ASSFGGDQPQH
>TRBJ1-6|TRBV6-1
ASSVQGASYNSPLH
>TRBJ2-3|TRBV9
ASSVGAGVHTDTQY
>TRBJ2-7|TRBV7-9
ASSLEITGSSYEQY
>TRBJ1-2|TRBV19
ASTYKEGYGYT
>TRBJ2-1|TRBV29-1
SVEVHSLAGNEQF
>TRBJ1-3|TRBV18
ASSPLTAPGNTIY
>TRBJ1-1|TRBV28
ASSSSFTSLMNTEAF
>TRBJ2-7|TRBV7-2
ASSLRTSGSLEQY
>TRBJ1-4|TRBV5-4
ASSEGTVSNEKLF
>TRBJ1-5|TRBV6-5
ATRAPEDNQPQH
>TRBJ2-1|TRBV29-1
SAPRAGGPSSYNEQF
>TRBJ2-7|TRBV9
ASSVDGGRSSYEQY
>TRBJ1-4|TRBV5-4
ASSLQVGEKLF
>TRBJ2-1|TRBV6-2/TRBV6-3
ASSKLAGGEQF
>TRBJ1-1|TRBV7-2
ASSAHKYTEAF
>TRBJ2-7|TRBV11-1
ASSFPQGDSYEQY
>TRBJ2-7|TRBV11-2
ASSVDTAAYEQY
>TRBJ2-2|TRBV19
ASTSITNTGELF